These T cell receptor beta chains were read from a single sample in a study of blood T cell repertoires in COVID-19. Assay: immunoSEQ multiplex PCR; the TCRdb copy retains only in-frame clones and omits some. The table records more than 70,000 clones, roughly 86% of them present only once. The material sequenced was peripheral blood. The receptors shown here come from a man over 45 with active or convalescent COVID-19. CDR3s include the opening cysteine and the closing phenylalanine or tryptophan. A D gene is named only where the DNA matches it firmly. Rows give clone size only sometimes, using once, few, many, or a class for an expanded clone.

TRBD1,TRBV9,TRBJ2-7,few,TGTGCCAGCAGCGCCGGGACAGGGGGCGAGCAGTACTTC,CASSAGTGGEQYF
TRBD1,TRBV10-3,TRBJ1-6,-,TGTGCCGTAAGGGTTGGGACAGGGGACGCTTCACCCCTCCACTTT,CAVRVGTGDASPLHF
-,TRBV30,TRBJ1-5,once,TGTGCCTGGCGTGGCGGGGGCGGCAATCAGCCCCAGCATTTT,CAWRGGGGNQPQHF
TRBD1,TRBV10-1,TRBJ2-3,once,TGCGCCAGCAGCGACCCCACAGGGGTCGGACCAGATACGCAGTATTTT,CASSDPTGVGPDTQYF
-,TRBV5-1,TRBJ1-2,-,TGCGCCAGCACGGTGGGGGAGGACTATGGCTACACCTTC,CASTVGEDYGYTF
TRBD2,TRBV28,TRBJ2-1,-,TGTGCCAGCAGTTCCGGGACTAACCCTAATGAGCAGTTCTTC,CASSSGTNPNEQFF
TRBD1,TRBV5-1,TRBJ1-6,-,TGCGCCAGCAGCTTAGGACAGGCAAGCTCCTATAATTCACCCCTCCACTTT,CASSLGQASSYNSPLHF
TRBD1,TRBV10-3,TRBJ1-2,-,TGTGCCACGACAGGGGGCGCGGACTATGGCTACACCTTC,CATTGGADYGYTF
-,TRBV27,TRBJ1-4,-,TGTGCCACCCGGGACTTTAATGAAAAACTGTTTTTT,CATRDFNEKLFF
TRBD1,TRBV3-1/TRBV3-2,TRBJ2-1,-,TGTGCCAGCAGCCTTAGGACAGGGTCCAATGAGCAGTTCTTC,CASSLRTGSNEQFF
TRBD1,TRBV3-1/TRBV3-2,TRBJ2-1,once,TGTGCCAGCAGTCTTCGGACAGGGTCCAATGAGCAGTTCTTC,CASSLRTGSNEQFF
TRBD2,TRBV7-9,TRBJ2-5,-,TGTGCCAGCAGCCTACTAGCGGGGCTTTTTCAAGAGACCCAGTACTTC,CASSLLAGLFQETQYF
-,TRBV4-1,TRBJ2-4,-,TGCGCCAGCAGCCAAGGTGGACAGATTGACATTCAGTACTTC,CASSQGGQIDIQYF
TRBD1,TRBV11-2,TRBJ1-5,once,TGTGCCAGCAGCTCGACAGGGATAAGCAATCAGCCCCAGCATTTT,CASSSTGISNQPQHF
-,TRBV27,TRBJ1-1,-,TGTGCCAGCAGTCTCCGGACAGTTACTGAAGCTTTCTTT,CASSLRTVTEAFF
-,TRBV27,TRBJ2-7,once,TGTGCCAGCAGTTCCATACAGGGTGACGAGCAGTACTTC,CASSSIQGDEQYF
TRBD1,TRBV5-1,TRBJ2-5,-,TGCGCCAGCAGCTCGACAGGGGACGAATCGGAGACCCAGTACTTC,CASSSTGDESETQYF
TRBD1,TRBV7-2,TRBJ1-1,few,TGTGCCAGCAGCCCCACAAGGGACAGGGGGCAGGGGACTGAAGCTTTCTTT,CASSPTRDRGQGTEAFF
-,TRBV4-3,TRBJ1-3,once,TGCGCCAGCAGCCCCAAGGGAGGGGACCCGGATAACACCATATATTTT,CASSPKGGDPDNTIYF
-,TRBV6-5,TRBJ2-7,-,TGTGCCAGCAGTTACGACAGTCCAGCCTACGAGCAGTACTTC,CASSYDSPAYEQYF
TRBD2,TRBV7-2,TRBJ2-5,-,TGTGCCAGCAGCTTAGTATACGGGGGGAGTGAGACCCAGTACTTC,CASSLVYGGSETQYF
TRBD1,TRBV28,TRBJ1-1,-,TGTGCCAGCAGCCCACCAGGACAGGGGTGGACTGAAGCTTTCTTT,CASSPPGQGWTEAFF
-,TRBV9,TRBJ1-1,-,TGTGCCAGCAGCGTAGAGGGGGAAGGCACTGAAGCTTTCTTT,CASSVEGEGTEAFF
-,TRBV20-1,TRBJ2-5,once,TGCAGTGCTAATGATCGGGGAACCCAGTACTTC,CSANDRGTQYF
TRBD2,TRBV2,TRBJ2-1,-,TGTGCCAGCACCCTTTTCGAGCGGGGGGCCAATGAGCAGTTCTTC,CASTLFERGANEQFF
-,TRBV29-1,TRBJ1-2,-,TGCAGCGTTGACCAGGACATTTATTATGGCTACACCTTC,CSVDQDIYYGYTF
TRBD1,TRBV29-1,TRBJ1-2,-,TGCAGCGTTGAAGTCTCCACAGGGGGCTATGGCTACACCTTC,CSVEVSTGGYGYTF
TRBD1,TRBV24-1,TRBJ1-6,-,TGTGCCACCAGTGATTCGCGACAGGGGGCCAGTTCACCCCTCCACTTT,CATSDSRQGASSPLHF
-,TRBV6-2/TRBV6-3,TRBJ2-7,once,TGTGCCAGCAGTTCCAGCCGGGGCAGGGGGGCGTACGAGCAGTACTTC,CASSSSRGRGAYEQYF
TRBD2,TRBV4-1,TRBJ2-5,-,TGCGCCAGCAGCCAAGGGGAGCGGGGGGGGACAGTCCAAGAGACCCAGTACTTC,CASSQGERGGTVQETQYF
TRBD1,TRBV11-3,TRBJ2-1,-,TGTGCCAGCAGCTTGACAGGGATGGGTGAGCAGTTCTTC,CASSLTGMGEQFF
TRBD1,TRBV7-2,TRBJ1-6,few,TGTGCCAGCAGCTTAGGCGGGCAGGGGGCTGTTTCACCCCTCCACTTT,CASSLGGQGAVSPLHF
-,TRBV27,TRBJ1-5,-,TGTGCCAGCAGACCATTAGGGGCAGAATCTAGCAATCAGCCCCAGCATTTT,CASRPLGAESSNQPQHF
TRBD1,TRBV24-1,TRBJ1-2,-,TGTGCCACCAGTGATTCACAGGGGTATGGCTACACCTTC,CATSDSQGYGYTF
TRBD1,TRBV19,TRBJ2-5,-,TGTGCCAGTAGTATAGACCGACAGGGGGCCCAAGAGACCCAGTACTTC,CASSIDRQGAQETQYF
-,TRBV6-5,TRBJ1-2,-,TGTGCCAGCAGTTACTTAAACAGGGATGGCTACACCTTC,CASSYLNRDGYTF
-,TRBV12-3/TRBV12-4,TRBJ2-1,-,TGTGCCAGCAGTTTGGCTTCCTACAATGAGCAGTTCTTC,CASSLASYNEQFF
TRBD2,TRBV7-2,TRBJ2-1,-,TGTGCCAGCAGTAATAGACTAGCGGATTACAATGAGCAGTTCTTC,CASSNRLADYNEQFF
TRBD1,TRBV19,TRBJ2-1,-,TGTGCCAGTAGCTCTCCGGGACAGGAGTTGAAGCAGTTCTTC,CASSSPGQELKQFF
-,TRBV10-3,TRBJ1-6,-,TGTGCCATCAGACAGGGTGAAAACTCACCCCTCCACTTT,CAIRQGENSPLHF
TRBD1,TRBV28,TRBJ1-5,-,TGTGCCAGCAGTTTACCGAGACAGGGAACAGCAGATCAGCCCCAGCATTTT,CASSLPRQGTADQPQHF